This T cell receptor (beta chain) was sequenced for a study of blood T cells in healthy people across ages. About this clonotype: Its specificity is unknown.

Together with a sample-barcoded 5' primer, a J-beta primer mix was included in a second PCR lasting about 7 to 12 cycles. A template-switch adaptor containing 12 random nucleotides labeled each cDNA molecule. All samples yielded 2.5 million or more CDR3-containing paired-end reads. TCRdb passed the 5' RACE reads through MiXCR, listing each CDR3 protein once. The sample includes 380,000 or so distinct CDR3 sequences, more than 45% of them seen just once. Russia was home to the donors, healthy Caucasian individuals aged roughly 6 to 100. The CDR3 consists of 14 residues. The ends lost 5 bases at V and 8 bases at J; junction bases unmatched: 7. Germline V gives CDR1 DFQATT, CDR2 SNEGSKA (reference sequence). General study points: Expanded clonotype changes were possibly confounded by unknown donor CMV status.

The chain recombines TRBV20-1 with TRBJ2-3; 13 bases line up with TRBD2. The source is a man aged 55 to 70 in good health. Sequenced material: blood. The DNA for the CDR3 is TGCAGTGCTGGAGGACTAGCGGGAGCCGGTACGCAGTATTTT. Residues: CSAGGLAGAGTQYF.